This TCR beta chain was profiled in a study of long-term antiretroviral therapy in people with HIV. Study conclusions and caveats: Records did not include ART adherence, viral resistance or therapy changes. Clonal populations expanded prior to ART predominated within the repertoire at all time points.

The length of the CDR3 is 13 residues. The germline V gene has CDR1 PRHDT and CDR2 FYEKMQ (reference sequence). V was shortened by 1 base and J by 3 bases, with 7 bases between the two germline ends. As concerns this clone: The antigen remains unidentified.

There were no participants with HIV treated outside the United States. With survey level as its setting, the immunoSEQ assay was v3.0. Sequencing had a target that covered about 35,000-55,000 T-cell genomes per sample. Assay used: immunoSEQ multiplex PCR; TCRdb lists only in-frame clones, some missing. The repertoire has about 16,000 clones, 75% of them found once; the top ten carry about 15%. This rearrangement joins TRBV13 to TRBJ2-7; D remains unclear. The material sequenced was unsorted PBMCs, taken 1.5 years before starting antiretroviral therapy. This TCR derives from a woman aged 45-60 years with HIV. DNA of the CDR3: TGTGCCAGCAGCTTAGAACGGAGCTACGAGCAGTACTTC. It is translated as CASSLERSYEQYF.